Below are 21 T cell receptor beta chains sequenced from a single sample in a study of early T cells in non-severe SARS-CoV-2 infection. Via MiXCR, TCRdb re-called the 5' RACE reads, giving one row per CDR3 protein. This sample carries about 64,000 distinct CDR3 sequences, 18% of them seen once, and the ten largest clones take 8% to 10%. The source material was whole blood, sampled at baseline. These receptors were collected from an adult who was a healthcare worker with PCR-confirmed SARS-CoV-2 infection or an uninfected control (not recorded which).

The chain joins TRBV2 to TRBJ2-7; maybe TRBD2 (5 bases). Per the germline V gene, CDR1 is SNHLY and CDR2 is FYNNEI. This CDR3 has 14 residues. V shed 4 bases and J shed 6 bases, with 16 bases lying between them. The DNA of the CDR3 is TGTGCCAGCAGTGTTACGGGGTTCGGAGTCGAGCAGTACTTC. It codes for CASSVTGFGVEQYF.

This clonotype has ten or more counts. The rearrangement uses TRBV25-1 and TRBJ2-2; D not certain. The germline gives CDR1 MGHDK, CDR2 SYGVNS. This CDR3 is built from 14 residues. Trimming removed 6 bases at V and 1 base at J, with 9 bases between. CDR3 amino acids: CASSPPGNTGELFF. CDR3 nucleotide sequence: TGTGCCAGCAGCCCCCCCGGGAACACCGGGGAGCTGTTTTTT.

This clonotype was seen a handful of times. The chain joins TRBV18 to TRBJ2-7, with 7 bases identical to TRBD1. V shed 2 bases and J 3 bases; nucleotides not matched to a gene: 4. This CDR3 spans 14 amino acids. Germline V CDR1 and CDR2: KGHSH, LQKENI. This CDR3 reads CASSPSTGNYEQYF. In nucleotides, the CDR3 is TGTGCCAGCTCACCATCGACAGGGAACTACGAGCAGTACTTC. Full variable domain (rest looked up from reference TRBV18 and TRBJ2-7): NAGVMQNPRHLVRRRGQEARLRCSPMKGHSHVYWYRQLPEEGLKFMVYLQKENIIDESGMPKERFSAEFPKEGPSILRIQQVVRGDSAAYFCASSPSTGNYEQYFGPGTRLTVT.

This clonotype has just a few counts. This rearrangement joins TRBV3-1 to TRBJ1-4; unclear D gene. This CDR3 has 11 residues. CDR1 LGHDT and CDR2 YNNKEL come from the germline V gene (reference sequence). Trimming removed 4 bases at V and 7 bases at J, with 4 bases between. The CDR3 nucleotides read TGTGCCAGCAGCCGGGGTGAAAAACTGTTTTTT. Translation gives CASSRGEKLFF.

This clonotype was counted between two and nine times. The chain links TRBV18 to TRBJ1-5; TRBD1 is a possible D gene (6 bases). There are 15 residues in the CDR3. From germline, CDR1 is KGHSH and CDR2 LQKENI. Trimming pared 5 bases from V and 4 bases from J, leaving 15 bases between. The DNA for the CDR3 is TGTGCCAGCTCAACAGACAGGCATCGGAATCAGCCCCAGCATTTT. Its translation is CASSTDRHRNQPQHF.

In DNA form, the CDR3 reads TGTGCCAGCAGTGGGGACGGCCGAACCTACGAGCAGTACTTC. It yields the protein CASSGDGRTYEQYF. The chain carries TRBV2 and TRBJ2-7; tentatively, D is TRBD1 or TRBD2 (5 bases each). The CDR3 contains 14 residues. Trimming shortened V by 4 bases and J by 2 bases, and 12 bases separated the two germline ends. Germline-derived CDR1 and CDR2 are SNHLY and FYNNEI.

This clonotype showed up many times. This chain connects TRBV20-1 to TRBJ1-5, with D unclear. The V gene lost 0 bases and the J gene lost 1 base, with 7 bases spanning the gap. CDR1 is DFQATT, CDR2 SNEGSKA, per germline (reference sequence). The length of the CDR3 is 14 residues. CDR3 sequence reads: CSARDMRSNQPQHF. CDR3 bases: TGCAGTGCTAGAGATATGAGGAGCAATCAGCCCCAGCATTTT.

This rearrangement joins TRBV29-1 to TRBJ1-2, with D perhaps matching TRBD1 (6 bases). CDR1 SQVTM and CDR2 ANQGSEA come from the germline V gene. V lost 5 bases, J lost 3 bases, and 16 bases lay in between. The length of the CDR3 is 14 residues. CDR3 loop: CSVPAGRGDYGYTF. The CDR3 DNA reads as TGCAGCGTTCCCGCGGGCAGGGGCGACTATGGCTACACCTTC.

This clonotype was seen ten or more times. The junction departs from germline at one end; a sequencing error may be responsible. J is TRBJ2-7 and V is TRBV5-4; D is undetermined. The CDR3 is 13 amino acids. Looked up from germline, CDR1 is SGHNT and CDR2 is YYREEE (reference sequence). CDR3 residues: CASSLAFSNEQYF. Written as DNA, the CDR3 is TGTGCCAGCAGCTTGGCGTTCTCCAACGAGCAGTACTTC.

This clonotype was detected only a few times. The chain carries TRBV12-3 or TRBV12-4 and TRBJ2-3, with 7 bases identical to TRBD1. The CDR3 has 16 amino acids. The ends lost 4 bases at V and 4 bases at J; junction bases unmatched: 11. CDR3 in amino acids: CASSSRQGKGADTQYF. The CDR3 DNA reads as TGTGCCAGCAGTTCCCGACAGGGAAAGGGAGCAGATACGCAGTATTTT.

The chain recombines TRBV29-1 with TRBJ2-3, with TRBD2 as a possible D gene (7 bases). The CDR3 spans 17 residues. Germline V gene data show CDR1 as SQVTM and CDR2 as ANQGSEA. Trimming pared 7 bases from V and 4 bases from J, leaving 27 bases between. CDR3 coding DNA: TGCAGCGCCCGGAGGGGGATACTTCGCGGGAGTCCAGATACGCAGTATTTT. Its translation is CSARRGILRGSPDTQYF.

This clonotype was seen at least ten times. The V call is TRBV7-2, the J call TRBJ2-3; TRBD2 matches at 8 bases. J was trimmed by 6 bases and V by 5 bases; bases with no gene match: 16. This CDR3 is built from 17 residues. Germline V gene lookup returns CDR1 SGHTA and CDR2 FQGNSA. The DNA of the CDR3 is TGTGCCAGCAGCGATGGACTGCGCGGGAGGTCAGTGGATACGCAGTATTTT. Protein sequence: CASSDGLRGRSVDTQYF.

The chain joins TRBV6-6 to TRBJ2-7; D may be TRBD1 or TRBD2 (6 bases each). Trimming removed 2 bases from V and 2 bases from J, with 25 bases in between. The CDR3 spans 19 residues. Germline assignment: CDR1 MNHNY and CDR2 SVGAGI (reference sequence). Here the CDR3 reads CASSYSSRMGGEGPYEQYF. The CDR3 DNA reads as TGTGCCAGCAGTTACAGCTCACGGATGGGGGGCGAAGGACCCTACGAGCAGTACTTC.

This clonotype has just a few counts. The chain's CDR3 is CASSLTVNTGELFF. DNA for the CDR3: TGTGCCAGCAGCTTAACAGTGAACACCGGGGAGCTGTTTTTT. The V gene is TRBV11-2, the J gene TRBJ2-2; D unclear. V lost 2 bases and J 1 base, leaving 5 bases between the germline ends. CDR3 size: 14 residues. CDR1 is SGHAT and CDR2 is FQNNGV in the germline V gene.

In its sample, this clonotype was seen many times. This rearrangement joins TRBV29-1 to TRBJ2-2, with 10 bases that match TRBD1. After removal of 7 bases from V and 4 bases from J, the junction contained 9 bases not matched to a gene. Germline lookup yields CDR1 SQVTM and CDR2 ANQGSEA. CDR3 length: 15 residues. The CDR3, as DNA: TGCAGCGCCGCCTCGGGACAGGGGCTCACCGGGGAGCTGTTTTTT. This gives the protein CSAASGQGLTGELFF.

The table lists this clonotype with a few counts. The chain carries TRBV5-1 and TRBJ2-3, with 9 bases aligning to TRBD2. The CDR3 is 15 amino acids. Germline V gene data show CDR1 as SGHRS and CDR2 as YFSETQ. V lost 4 bases to trimming and J lost 4 bases; unmatched junction nucleotides: 7. The CDR3 spells CASSNGLATADTQYF. CDR3 DNA sequence: TGCGCCAGCAGCAATGGACTAGCGACGGCAGATACGCAGTATTTT. Filled out from reference TRBV5-1 and TRBJ2-3, the complete variable domain reads KAGVTQTPRYLIKTRGQQVTLSCSPISGHRSVSWYQQTPGQGLQFLFEYFSETQRNKGNFPGRFSGRQFSNSRSEMNVSTLELGDSALYLCASSNGLATADTQYFGPGTRLTVL.

This clonotype was picked up a small number of times. The gene calls are TRBV10-2 and TRBJ1-5, with 11 bases identical to TRBD1. The ends lost 10 bases at V and 7 bases at J; junction bases unmatched: 6. From germline, CDR1 is WSHSY and CDR2 SAAADI. This CDR3 region has 13 residues. Here the CDR3 reads CATGTGGNQPQHF. The CDR3 nucleotides read TGCGCCACTGGGACAGGGGGAAACCAGCCCCAGCATTTT.

J is TRBJ2-3 and V is TRBV7-2; 9 bases are shared with TRBD2. Germline CDR1 and CDR2: SGHTA and FQGNSA. There are 16 residues in the CDR3. The trim removed 1 base at V and 5 bases at J, leaving 7 bases unmatched. CDR3 DNA: TGTGCCAGCAGCTTAGAGGCGGGACTAGCATTAGATACGCAGTATTTT. This sequence encodes CASSLEAGLALDTQYF.

The chain combines TRBV7-2 with TRBJ2-5; 11 bases agree with TRBD1. CDR3 size: 14 residues. The germline V gene encodes CDR1 SGHTA and CDR2 FQGNSA. V was clipped by 5 bases and J by 6 bases; unmatched bases: 5. In nucleotides, the CDR3 is TGTGCCAGCAGCCCCGGACAGGGGGCGAAGACCCAGTACTTC. Protein product: CASSPGQGAKTQYF.

The chain couples TRBV20-1 to TRBJ2-7, with D unresolved. The V end lost 1 base, the J end lost 5 bases, and 9 bases lay between the germline ends. CDR3 size: 12 residues. The V gene's germline CDR1 is DFQATT and CDR2 SNEGSKA (reference sequence). CDR3 sequence: CSARGGIHEQYF. The CDR3 DNA sequence: TGCAGTGCTAGAGGGGGTATCCACGAGCAGTACTTC.

This clonotype has a handful of counts. This sequence joins TRBV9 and TRBJ1-1; perhaps TRBD1 as D (5 bases). The CDR3 loop spans 14 amino acids. Germline CDR1 and CDR2: SGDLS and YYNGEE. The ends were cut back, 0 bases at V and 2 bases at J, with 8 bases in the middle. The DNA for the CDR3 is TGTGCCAGCAGCGTAGAGGGACGAAACACTGAAGCTTTCTTT. Translation: CASSVEGRNTEAFF.